This T cell receptor beta chain was recovered during a study of T cell responses to AZD1222 COVID-19 vaccine. Study-wide results and caveats: The study reported that nearly half of spike-specific TCRs target unmutated variant regions. Among those given AZD1222, only six were seropositive at baseline. The donor cohort was predominantly white British with a female majority, and clonal diversity may have been underestimated.

Data came from immunoSEQ multiplex PCR; TCRdb stores just in-frame clones and leaves some out. This table has around 130,000 clones, 85% to 95% appearing once. On this clone: The antigen remains undetermined.

This CDR3 is built from 14 residues. With 0 bases removed from V and 6 bases from J, the gap between germline ends came to 8 bases. Germline CDR1 reads SGHDN; CDR2 reads FVKESK. The chain links TRBV14 to TRBJ2-2; no definite D call. Sample: peripheral blood, taken on day 0 of AZD1222 vaccination. This TCR was recovered from an adult in good health. CDR3 region: CASSQDLWSGELFF. CDR3 in DNA: TGTGCCAGCAGCCAAGATCTGTGGTCCGGGGAGCTGTTTTTT.